What follows are 27 T cell receptor beta chains derived from one specimen sequenced in a study of circulating CD8 cells and anti-PD-1 response in melanoma. TCR libraries were prepared from about 15 ng of total RNA with the QIAseq Immune Repertoire TCR panel. MiXCR, run by TCRdb on the reads, gives a single entry per CDR3 protein. Of 550 to 700 distinct CDR3 sequences listed, less than 14% were seen once; the top ten hold about 64%. Four subsets defined by PD-1 and/or TIGIT were sorted from live CD3+CD8+TCRalphabeta+ cells. The sequences come from CD8+ T cells from PBMCs, collected at baseline or after one month of anti-PD-1 therapy (not recorded which). The receptors come from a human donor with melanoma.

This clonotype rates as medium-sized (0.01 to 0.1%). J is TRBJ1-6 and V is TRBV7-2, with D tentatively TRBD1 (6 bases). The CDR3 is 14 residues long. Germline loops: CDR1 SGHTA, CDR2 FQGNSA. V lost 2 bases to trimming and J lost 8 bases, with 10 bases between them. The CDR3 DNA follows: TGTGCCAGCAGCTTACTGGGGGGCCATTCACCCCTCCACTTT. Translated: CASSLLGGHSPLHF.

This clonotype rates as medium-sized (0.01 to 0.1%). The gene calls are TRBV19 and TRBJ2-1; 10 positions match TRBD2. Germline loops: CDR1 LNHDA, CDR2 SQIVND (reference sequence). The V segment lost 7 bases and the J segment 6 bases; nucleotides outside the gene matches: 15. CDR3 length: 17 residues. The CDR3 here is CASKESGGAEALNEQFF. Written as DNA, the CDR3 is TGTGCCAGTAAGGAGAGCGGGGGGGCGGAGGCTCTCAATGAGCAGTTCTTC.

This clonotype counts as medium-sized. The chain employs TRBV18 and TRBJ2-1; 10 nucleotides line up with TRBD2. CDR1 and CDR2 from the germline V gene are KGHSH and LQKENI. The CDR3 has 16 amino acids. V shed 1 base, J shed 0 bases, and the junction held 0 bases outside the gene matches. The CDR3 here is CASSPRLAGSYNEQFF. CDR3 in DNA: TGTGCCAGCTCACCACGACTAGCGGGCTCCTACAATGAGCAGTTCTTC.

The rearrangement uses TRBV7-9 and TRBJ2-7; perhaps D is TRBD1 or TRBD2 (5 bases each). Germline V gene data show CDR1 as SEHNR and CDR2 as FQNEAQ (reference sequence). The CDR3 spans 15 residues. Deletions cut 5 bases from V and 7 bases from J, with 21 bases between. DNA of the CDR3: TGTGCCAGCAGCACATCCGGGACCTCGACAATTGAGCAGTACTTC. Its translation: CASSTSGTSTIEQYF.

Sample share makes this clonotype medium-sized (0.01 to 0.1%). This rearrangement joins TRBV28 to TRBJ2-7, with 8 bases lining up with TRBD1. This CDR3 spans 13 amino acids. V gave up 2 bases and J gave up 5 bases; unmatched junction bases: 2. Germline loops: CDR1 MDHEN, CDR2 SYDVKM. CDR3 nucleotides: TGTGCCAGCAGTTTAGTCAGGGGGCACGAGCAGTACTTC. Its protein is CASSLVRGHEQYF.

The V and J genes are TRBV11-2 and TRBJ2-3; D is perhaps TRBD2 (5 bases). Looked up from germline, CDR1 is SGHAT and CDR2 is FQNNGV. There are 16 residues in the CDR3. Trimming left V 0 bases short and J 3 bases short, with 13 bases between. The CDR3 reads CASSLDLLRGTDTQYF. CDR3 DNA: TGTGCCAGCAGCTTAGATCTGTTAAGAGGGACAGATACGCAGTATTTT.

This clonotype qualifies as large. The rearrangement joins TRBV6-2 or TRBV6-3 to TRBJ1-1; D gene uncertain. This CDR3 is built from 11 residues. Germline CDR1 and CDR2: MNHEY and SVGEGT. Trimming removed 6 bases from V and 1 base from J, with 3 bases in between. The CDR3 nucleotides are TGTGCCAGCAGGGCGAACACTGAAGCTTTCTTT. Its translation is CASRANTEAFF.

This clonotype is medium-sized (0.01 to 0.1%) within its sample. This chain uses TRBV6-5 with TRBJ2-7; 9 bases match TRBD1. Germline CDR1 MNHEY, CDR2 SVGAGI. This CDR3 has 17 residues. V dropped 2 bases and J dropped 2; count of bases not matched to a gene: 10. The CDR3 is CASSYLDTDRGPYEQYF. The CDR3 DNA reads as TGTGCCAGCAGTTACCTAGACACGGACAGGGGACCCTACGAGCAGTACTTC.

This clonotype is labeled medium-sized (0.01 to 0.1%). J is TRBJ2-7 and V is TRBV29-1; D gene ambiguous. The CDR3 is made up of 9 amino acids. Trimming cost V 8 bases and J 5 bases, with 7 bases left between them. CDR1 is SQVTM, CDR2 ANQGSEA, per germline. The CDR3 DNA reads TGCAGCCTTCTCCACGAGCAGTACTTC. Protein sequence: CSLLHEQYF.

This clonotype is categorized as large (0.1 to 1%). The V call is TRBV7-2, the J call TRBJ2-5; the D gene could be TRBD1 or TRBD2 (6 bases each). The CDR3 length is 14 residues. The V gene lost 5 bases and the J gene lost 3 bases, with 13 bases spanning the gap. Looked up from germline, CDR1 is SGHTA and CDR2 is FQGNSA. The CDR3 DNA reads TGTGCCAGCAGCCGATGGGGGGCGAAAGAGACCCAGTACTTC. This gives the protein CASSRWGAKETQYF.

The gene calls are TRBV19 and TRBJ1-5; no clear D. The V gene lost 2 bases and the J gene lost 4 bases, with 9 bases spanning the gap. Germline values: CDR1 LNHDA, CDR2 SQIVND (reference sequence). There are 14 residues in the CDR3. CDR3 amino acids: CASSIRHENQPQHF. CDR3 in DNA: TGTGCCAGTAGTATACGACACGAGAATCAGCCCCAGCATTTT. Looking up the rest from reference TRBV19 and TRBJ1-5 gives the full variable domain: DGGITQSPKYLFRKEGQNVTLSCEQNLNHDAMYWYRQDPGQGLRLIYYSQIVNDFQKGDIAEGYSVSREKKESFPLTVTSAQKNPTAFYLCASSIRHENQPQHFGDGTRLSIL.

Relative to its sample, this clonotype is medium-sized (0.01 to 0.1%). The V and J genes are TRBV2 and TRBJ1-2; 7 positions match TRBD1. V was pared by 10 bases and J by 0 bases, with 11 bases of the junction left unmatched. CDR1 and CDR2 (germline): SNHLY, FYNNEI. The CDR3 extends over 15 amino acids. The CDR3 nucleotides are TGTGCCACCCTTGGACAGGCCCAAACTAACTATGGCTACACCTTC. Encoded protein: CATLGQAQTNYGYTF.

This clonotype is categorized as medium-sized. The chain is built from TRBV7-2 and TRBJ2-7; D might be TRBD2 (6 bases). The ends were cut back, 10 bases at V and 4 bases at J, with 23 bases in the middle. Germline lookup yields CDR1 SGHTA and CDR2 FQGNSA. CDR3 length equals 15 residues. The CDR3 protein is CATTPGLRAGYEQYF. Written as DNA, the CDR3 is TGTGCCACGACACCGGGCCTACGGGCGGGGTACGAGCAGTACTTC.

By sample share, this clonotype is medium-sized. This chain joins TRBV19 and TRBJ2-1; 9 bases line up with TRBD2. The CDR3 covers 15 residues. Looked up from germline, CDR1 is LNHDA and CDR2 is SQIVND (reference sequence). V dropped 1 base and J dropped 2; count of bases not matched to a gene: 0. The CDR3 sequence: CASSIVAGAYNEQFF. CDR3 nucleotides: TGTGCCAGTAGTATAGTAGCGGGGGCCTACAATGAGCAGTTCTTC.

This clonotype is categorized as medium-sized (0.01 to 0.1%). This chain uses TRBV7-2 with TRBJ2-7; the match to TRBD2 covers 10 bases. Per germline, CDR1 SGHTA and CDR2 FQGNSA. Trimming at V came to 1 base and at J to 2 bases, leaving 5 bases not matched to a gene. The CDR3 extends over 16 amino acids. CDR3 sequence: CASSLGMSGGAYEQYF. The CDR3 coding sequence is TGTGCCAGCAGCTTAGGAATGAGCGGGGGGGCCTACGAGCAGTACTTC.

Within the sample, this clonotype is medium-sized (0.01 to 0.1%). The V gene is TRBV27, the J gene TRBJ2-1, with D uncertain. The CDR3 covers 15 residues. Germline V gives CDR1 MNHEY, CDR2 SMNVEV (reference sequence). V was cut by 6 bases and J by 1 base, with 13 bases left in between. The CDR3, as DNA: TGTGCCAGCAGGGAACTCGGCAATTCCTACAATGAGCAGTTCTTC. Amino acids: CASRELGNSYNEQFF.

By its share, this clonotype is medium-sized (0.01 to 0.1%). The gene calls are TRBV2 and TRBJ1-2, with a weak D call TRBD1 (5 bases). The CDR3 consists of 15 residues. Germline V CDR1 and CDR2: SNHLY, FYNNEI. The V end lost 3 bases, the J end lost 0 bases, and 11 bases lay between the germline ends. DNA for the CDR3: TGTGCCAGCAGTGACCCGACAGAAGCTAACTATGGCTACACCTTC. Translated, it gives CASSDPTEANYGYTF.

Sample share makes this clonotype medium-sized. V is TRBV24-1 and J is TRBJ1-6, with 9 positions matching TRBD1. The CDR3 contains 19 residues. Germline CDR1 KGHDR, CDR2 SFDVKD. J lost 0 bases, V lost 2 bases, and 7 bases had no gene match. CDR3 loop: CATSDYRDRESSYNSPLHF. For the CDR3, the DNA is TGTGCCACCAGTGATTACCGGGACAGGGAGAGCTCCTATAATTCACCCCTCCACTTT.

About this clonotype itself: A read error may explain this, as a much larger clone is one base away. The V call is TRBV14, the J call TRBJ2-5; no reliable D call. This CDR3 spans 16 amino acids. Germline values: CDR1 SGHDN, CDR2 FVKESK. CDR3 DNA: TGTGCCAGGAGCCAAGATTGGACGGTCCTCCAAGAGACCCAGTACTTC. Its protein product is CARSQDWTVLQETQYF. The whole variable domain, remainder taken from reference TRBV14 and TRBJ2-5, is EAGVTQFPSHSVIEKGQTVTLRCDPISGHDNLYWYRRVMGKEIKFLLHFVKESKQDESGMPNNRFLAERTGGTYSTLKVQPAELEDSGVYFCARSQDWTVLQETQYFGPGTRLLVL.

By proportion, this clonotype is medium-sized. The chain combines TRBV7-2 with TRBJ2-7; D is unresolved. The CDR3 contains 15 residues. The germline CDR1 and CDR2 sequences are SGHTA and FQGNSA. V lost 1 base, J lost 1 base, and 11 bases lay in between. CDR3 protein: CASSLGVHASYEQYF. CDR3 nucleotides: TGTGCCAGCAGCTTAGGGGTCCACGCTTCCTACGAGCAGTACTTC. The full variable domain, rest sourced from reference TRBV7-2 and TRBJ2-7, is GAGVSQSPSNKVTEKGKDVELRCDPISGHTALYWYRQSLGQGLEFLIYFQGNSAPDKSGLPSDRFSAERTGGSVSTLTIQRTQQEDSAVYLCASSLGVHASYEQYFGPGTRLTVT.

This chain joins TRBV29-1 and TRBJ2-7; D perhaps matches TRBD1 (6 bases). V dropped 7 bases and J dropped 3 bases, with 16 bases sitting between them. This CDR3 is built from 13 residues. Germline-derived CDR1 and CDR2 are SQVTM and ANQGSEA. The CDR3 DNA is TGCAGCGCTAGAGACAGGTCACGCTACGAGCAGTACTTC. It codes for CSARDRSRYEQYF.

This clonotype appeared a few times. The gene calls are TRBV20-1 and TRBJ2-3; TRBD2 matches at 7 bases. In germline, CDR1 is DFQATT, CDR2 SNEGSKA (reference sequence). V was pared by 1 base and J by 2 bases, with 6 bases of the junction left unmatched. The CDR3 loop spans 15 amino acids. The CDR3 spells CSARGPLADTDTQYF. CDR3 bases: TGCAGTGCTAGAGGGCCGCTAGCGGACACAGATACGCAGTATTTT.

This clonotype has just a few counts. This chain uses TRBV24-1 with TRBJ2-1; the D is unclear. The V end lost 9 bases, the J end lost 6 bases, and 8 bases lay between the germline ends. Germline V gene lookup returns CDR1 KGHDR and CDR2 SFDVKD. This CDR3 comprises 11 residues. CDR3 sequence reads: CATEYGNEQFF. In nucleotides, the CDR3 is TGTGCCACCGAGTATGGCAATGAGCAGTTCTTC.

By share of the sample, this clonotype is medium-sized (0.01 to 0.1%). This sequence joins TRBV4-1 and TRBJ2-7; the D gene could be TRBD1 or TRBD2 (5 bases each). Trimming removed 1 base at V and 0 bases at J, with 13 bases between. This CDR3 region has 16 residues. CDR1 MGHRA and CDR2 YSYEKL come from the germline V gene. The CDR3 protein is CASSQAAWGSSYEQYF. The DNA of the CDR3 is TGCGCCAGCAGCCAAGCCGCTTGGGGGAGCTCCTACGAGCAGTACTTC.

Within the sample, this clonotype is large. The chain carries TRBV19 and TRBJ1-5; D is perhaps TRBD1 (5 bases). Trimming removed 6 bases at V and 4 bases at J, with 13 bases between. This CDR3 is 14 amino acids long. Germline V lookup: CDR1 LNHDA, CDR2 SQIVND (reference sequence). CDR3 nucleotide sequence: TGTGCCAGTAGGGCAGGGAATGGGAATCAGCCCCAGCATTTT. Protein product: CASRAGNGNQPQHF.

This clonotype is deemed medium-sized. The J gene is TRBJ2-5, the V gene TRBV18, with 7 bases that match TRBD1. V trimming: 2 bases; J trimming: 0 bases; junction bases outside the gene matches: 9. The germline V gene has CDR1 KGHSH and CDR2 LQKENI. The CDR3 covers 17 residues. In nucleotides, the CDR3 is TGTGCCAGCTCACCAGTCCCCGCAGGGACAGACCAAGAGACCCAGTACTTC. This encodes CASSPVPAGTDQETQYF.

By share of the sample, this clonotype is medium-sized. The chain has TRBV27 and TRBJ1-5, with D tentatively TRBD1 (5 bases). V lost 5 bases and J lost 4, with 12 bases in between. Germline CDR1 and CDR2: MNHEY and SMNVEV (reference sequence). The CDR3 spans 14 residues. The CDR3 sequence: CASSPGQWNQPQHF. In DNA form, the CDR3 reads TGTGCCAGCAGTCCAGGGCAGTGGAATCAGCCCCAGCATTTT.